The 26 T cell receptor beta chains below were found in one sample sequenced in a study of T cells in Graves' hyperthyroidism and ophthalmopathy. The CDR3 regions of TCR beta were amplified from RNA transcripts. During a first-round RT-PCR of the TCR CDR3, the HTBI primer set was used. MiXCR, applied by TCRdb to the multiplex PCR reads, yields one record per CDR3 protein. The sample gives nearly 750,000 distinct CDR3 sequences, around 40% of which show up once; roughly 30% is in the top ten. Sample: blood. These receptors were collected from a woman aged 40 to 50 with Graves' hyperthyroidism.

CDR3 sequence (DNA): TGTGCCAGCAGCCAGGACAGGTTCGACTACGAGCAGTACTTC. It yields the protein CASSQDRFDYEQYF. The rearrangement joins TRBV28 to TRBJ2-7; 7 bases map to TRBD1. Trimming took 6 bases from V and 3 from J; bases not matched to a gene: 8. Germline assignment: CDR1 MDHEN and CDR2 SYDVKM. There are 14 residues in the CDR3.

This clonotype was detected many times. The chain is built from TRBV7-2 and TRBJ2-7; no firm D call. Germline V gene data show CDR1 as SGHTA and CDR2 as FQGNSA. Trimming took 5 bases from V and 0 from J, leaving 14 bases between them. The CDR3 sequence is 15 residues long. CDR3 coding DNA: TGTGCCAGCAGCCCACCAGGCCCTGTCTCCTACGAGCAGTACTTC. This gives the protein CASSPPGPVSYEQYF. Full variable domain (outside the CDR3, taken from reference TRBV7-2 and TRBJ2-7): GAGVSQSPSNKVTEKGKDVELRCDPISGHTALYWYRQSLGQGLEFLIYFQGNSAPDKSGLPSDRFSAERTGGSVSTLTIQRTQQEDSAVYLCASSPPGPVSYEQYFGPGTRLTVT.

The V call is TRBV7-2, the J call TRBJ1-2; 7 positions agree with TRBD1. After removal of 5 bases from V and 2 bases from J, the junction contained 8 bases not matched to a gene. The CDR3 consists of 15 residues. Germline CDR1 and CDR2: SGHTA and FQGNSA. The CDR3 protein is CASSPEGTANYGYTF. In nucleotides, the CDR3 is TGTGCCAGCAGCCCAGAAGGGACAGCAAACTATGGCTACACCTTC.

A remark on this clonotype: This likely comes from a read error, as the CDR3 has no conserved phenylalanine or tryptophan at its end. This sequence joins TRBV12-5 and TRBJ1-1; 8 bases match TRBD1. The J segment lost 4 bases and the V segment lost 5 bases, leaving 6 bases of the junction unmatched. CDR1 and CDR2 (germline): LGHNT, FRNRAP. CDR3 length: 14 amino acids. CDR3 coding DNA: TGTGCTAGTGGTCCCCAGGGGGCGATCACTGAAGCTTTCCTT. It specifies CASGPQGAITEAFL.

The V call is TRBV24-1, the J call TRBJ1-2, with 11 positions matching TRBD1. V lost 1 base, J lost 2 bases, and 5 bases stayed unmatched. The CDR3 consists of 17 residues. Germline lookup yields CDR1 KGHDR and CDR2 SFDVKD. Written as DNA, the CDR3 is TGTGCCACCAGTGATTTTACGGGGACAGGGGGGAACTATGGCTACACCTTC. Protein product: CATSDFTGTGGNYGYTF.

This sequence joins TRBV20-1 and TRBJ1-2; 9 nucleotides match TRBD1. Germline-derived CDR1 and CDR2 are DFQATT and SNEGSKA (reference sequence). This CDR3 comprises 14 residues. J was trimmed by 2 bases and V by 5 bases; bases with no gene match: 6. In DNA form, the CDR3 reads TGCAGTGCTGGGCCCGGGACAGGGAACTATGGCTACACCTTC. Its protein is CSAGPGTGNYGYTF.

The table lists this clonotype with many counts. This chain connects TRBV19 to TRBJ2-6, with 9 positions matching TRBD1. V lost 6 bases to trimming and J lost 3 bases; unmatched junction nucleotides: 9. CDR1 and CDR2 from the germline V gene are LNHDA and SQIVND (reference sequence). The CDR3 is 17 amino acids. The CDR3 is CASSRDRVMVGANVLTF. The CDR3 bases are TGTGCCAGTAGCAGGGACAGGGTCATGGTTGGGGCCAACGTCCTGACTTTC.

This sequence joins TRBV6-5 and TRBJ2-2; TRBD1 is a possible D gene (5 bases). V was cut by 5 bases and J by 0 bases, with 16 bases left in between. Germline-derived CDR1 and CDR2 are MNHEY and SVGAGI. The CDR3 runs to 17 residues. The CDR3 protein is CASSEAKGRTNTGELFF. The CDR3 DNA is TGTGCCAGCAGTGAGGCGAAGGGGCGGACGAACACCGGGGAGCTGTTTTTT.

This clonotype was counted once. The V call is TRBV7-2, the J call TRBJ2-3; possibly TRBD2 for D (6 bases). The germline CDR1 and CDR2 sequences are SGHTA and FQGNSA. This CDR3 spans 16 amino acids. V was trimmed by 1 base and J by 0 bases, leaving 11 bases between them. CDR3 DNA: TGTGCCAGCAGCTTAGGGGCGGGGCCTAGCACAGATACGCAGTATTTT. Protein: CASSLGAGPSTDTQYF.

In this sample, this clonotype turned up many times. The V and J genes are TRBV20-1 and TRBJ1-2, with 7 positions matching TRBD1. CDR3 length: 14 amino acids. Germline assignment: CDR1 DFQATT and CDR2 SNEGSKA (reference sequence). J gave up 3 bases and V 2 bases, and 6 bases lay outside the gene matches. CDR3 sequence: CSARRTGAYYGYTF. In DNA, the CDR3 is TGCAGTGCTAGACGGACAGGAGCTTACTATGGCTACACCTTC.

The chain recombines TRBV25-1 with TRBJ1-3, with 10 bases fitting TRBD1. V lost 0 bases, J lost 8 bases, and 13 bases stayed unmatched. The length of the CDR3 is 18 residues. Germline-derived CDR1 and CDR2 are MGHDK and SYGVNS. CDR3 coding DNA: TGTGCCAGCAGTGAATATCTGGGACAGGGGACGATCGGCTACACCATATATTTT. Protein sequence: CASSEYLGQGTIGYTIYF.

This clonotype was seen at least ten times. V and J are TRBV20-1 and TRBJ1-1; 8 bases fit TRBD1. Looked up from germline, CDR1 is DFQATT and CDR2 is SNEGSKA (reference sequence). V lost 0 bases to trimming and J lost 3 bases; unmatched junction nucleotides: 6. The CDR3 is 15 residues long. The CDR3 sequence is CSAREAGGFDTEAFF. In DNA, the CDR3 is TGCAGTGCTAGAGAGGCAGGGGGCTTCGACACTGAAGCTTTCTTT.

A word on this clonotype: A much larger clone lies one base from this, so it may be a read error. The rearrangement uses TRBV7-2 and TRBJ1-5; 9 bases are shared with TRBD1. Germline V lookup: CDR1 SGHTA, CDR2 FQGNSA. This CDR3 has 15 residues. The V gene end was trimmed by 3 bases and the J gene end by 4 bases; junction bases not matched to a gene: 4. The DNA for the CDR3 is TGTGCCAGCAGCTTGGGACAGGGAGTGAATCAGCCCCAGCATTTT. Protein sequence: CASSLGQGVNQPQHF.

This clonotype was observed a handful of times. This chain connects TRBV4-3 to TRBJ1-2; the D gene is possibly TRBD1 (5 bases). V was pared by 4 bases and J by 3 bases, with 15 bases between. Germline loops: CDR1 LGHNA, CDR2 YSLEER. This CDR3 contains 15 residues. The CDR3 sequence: CASSLRGNYYYGYTF. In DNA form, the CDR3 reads TGCGCCAGCAGCCTAAGGGGAAACTACTACTATGGCTACACCTTC.

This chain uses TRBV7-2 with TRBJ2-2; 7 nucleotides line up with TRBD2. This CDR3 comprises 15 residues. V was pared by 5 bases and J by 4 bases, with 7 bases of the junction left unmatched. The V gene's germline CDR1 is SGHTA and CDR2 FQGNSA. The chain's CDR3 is CASSLSGKTTGELFF. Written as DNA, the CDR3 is TGTGCCAGCAGCCTGAGCGGGAAAACCACCGGGGAGCTGTTTTTT.

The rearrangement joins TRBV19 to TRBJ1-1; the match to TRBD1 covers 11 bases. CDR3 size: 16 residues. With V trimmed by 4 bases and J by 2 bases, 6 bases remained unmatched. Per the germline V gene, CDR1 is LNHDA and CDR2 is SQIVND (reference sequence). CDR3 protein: CASSTRDRGFNTEAFF. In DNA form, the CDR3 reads TGTGCCAGTAGTACCCGGGACAGGGGGTTTAACACTGAAGCTTTCTTT.

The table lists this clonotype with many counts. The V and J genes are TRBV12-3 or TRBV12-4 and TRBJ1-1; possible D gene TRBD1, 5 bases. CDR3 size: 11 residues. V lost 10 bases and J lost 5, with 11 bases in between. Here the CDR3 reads CATNRITEAFF. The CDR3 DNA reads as TGTGCCACCAACAGGATAACTGAAGCTTTCTTT.

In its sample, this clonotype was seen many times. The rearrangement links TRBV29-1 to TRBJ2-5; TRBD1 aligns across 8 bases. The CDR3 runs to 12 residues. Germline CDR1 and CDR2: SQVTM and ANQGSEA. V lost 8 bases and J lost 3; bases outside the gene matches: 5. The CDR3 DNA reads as TGCAGCTTGCAGGGGGCGGAAGAGACCCAGTACTTC. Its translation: CSLQGAEETQYF.

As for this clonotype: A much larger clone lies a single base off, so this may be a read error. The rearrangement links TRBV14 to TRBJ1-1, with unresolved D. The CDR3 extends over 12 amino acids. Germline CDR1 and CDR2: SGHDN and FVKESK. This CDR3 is CASSHTNTGAFF. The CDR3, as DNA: TGTGCCAGCAGCCATACGAACACTGGAGCTTTCTTT.

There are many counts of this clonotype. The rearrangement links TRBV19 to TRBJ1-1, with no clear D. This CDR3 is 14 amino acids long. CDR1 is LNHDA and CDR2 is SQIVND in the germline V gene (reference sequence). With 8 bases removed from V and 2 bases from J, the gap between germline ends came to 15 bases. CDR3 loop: CASSAGYLNTEAFF. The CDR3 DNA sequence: TGTGCCAGTTCCGCCGGTTACCTTAACACTGAAGCTTTCTTT. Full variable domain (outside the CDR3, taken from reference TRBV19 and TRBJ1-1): DGGITQSPKYLFRKEGQNVTLSCEQNLNHDAMYWYRQDPGQGLRLIYYSQIVNDFQKGDIAEGYSVSREKKESFPLTVTSAQKNPTAFYLCASSAGYLNTEAFFGQGTRLTVV.

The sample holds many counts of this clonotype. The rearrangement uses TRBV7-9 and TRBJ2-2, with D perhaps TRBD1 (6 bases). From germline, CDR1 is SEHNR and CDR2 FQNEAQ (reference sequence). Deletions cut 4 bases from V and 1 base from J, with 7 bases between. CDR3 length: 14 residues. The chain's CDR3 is CASSSTGNTGELFF. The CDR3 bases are TGTGCCAGCAGCTCGACAGGGAACACCGGGGAGCTGTTTTTT.

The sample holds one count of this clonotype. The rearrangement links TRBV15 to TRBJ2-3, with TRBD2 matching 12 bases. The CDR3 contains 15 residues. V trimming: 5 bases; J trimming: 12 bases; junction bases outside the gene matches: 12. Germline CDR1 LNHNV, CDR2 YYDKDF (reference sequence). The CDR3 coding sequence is TGTGCCACCAGCCGACTAGCGGGGGACCAAGTGACCCAGTATTTT. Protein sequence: CATSRLAGDQVTQYF.

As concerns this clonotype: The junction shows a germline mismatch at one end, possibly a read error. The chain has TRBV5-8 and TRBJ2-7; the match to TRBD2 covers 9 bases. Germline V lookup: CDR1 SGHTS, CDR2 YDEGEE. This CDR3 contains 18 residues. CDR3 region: CASSPELSRLAVDYEQYF. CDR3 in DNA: TGCGCCAGCAGCCCAGAACTCAGCCGACTAGCGGTCGACTACGAGCAGTACTTC.

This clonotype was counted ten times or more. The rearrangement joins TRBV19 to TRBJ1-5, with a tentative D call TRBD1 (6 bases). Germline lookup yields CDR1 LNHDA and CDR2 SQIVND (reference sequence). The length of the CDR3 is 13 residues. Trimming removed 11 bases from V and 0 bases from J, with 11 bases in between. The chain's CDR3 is CAARTASNQPQHF. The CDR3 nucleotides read TGTGCCGCCCGGACAGCTAGCAATCAGCCCCAGCATTTT.

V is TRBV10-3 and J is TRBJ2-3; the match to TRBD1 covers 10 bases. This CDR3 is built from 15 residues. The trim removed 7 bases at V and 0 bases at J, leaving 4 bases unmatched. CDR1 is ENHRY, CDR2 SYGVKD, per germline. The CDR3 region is CAITDRGHSTDTQYF. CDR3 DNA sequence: TGTGCCATCACCGACAGGGGGCATAGCACAGATACGCAGTATTTT.

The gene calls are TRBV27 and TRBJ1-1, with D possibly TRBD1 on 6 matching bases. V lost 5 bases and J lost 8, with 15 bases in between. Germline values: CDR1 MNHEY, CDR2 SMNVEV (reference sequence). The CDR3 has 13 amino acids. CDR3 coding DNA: TGTGCCAGCAGTCTCCTGGGGACATTCGAAGCTTTCTTT. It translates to CASSLLGTFEAFF.